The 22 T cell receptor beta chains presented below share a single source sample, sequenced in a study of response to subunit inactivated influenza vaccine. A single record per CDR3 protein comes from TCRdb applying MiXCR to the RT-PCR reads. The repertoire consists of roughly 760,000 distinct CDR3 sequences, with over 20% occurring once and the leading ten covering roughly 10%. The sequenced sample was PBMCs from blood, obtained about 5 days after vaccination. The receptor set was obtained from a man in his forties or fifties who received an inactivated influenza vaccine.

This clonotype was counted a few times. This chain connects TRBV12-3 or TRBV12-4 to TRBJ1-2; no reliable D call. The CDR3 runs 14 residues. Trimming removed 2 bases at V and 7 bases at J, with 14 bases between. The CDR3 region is CASSLTQVHFGYTF. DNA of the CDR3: TGTGCCAGCAGTTTAACCCAGGTCCATTTTGGCTACACCTTC.

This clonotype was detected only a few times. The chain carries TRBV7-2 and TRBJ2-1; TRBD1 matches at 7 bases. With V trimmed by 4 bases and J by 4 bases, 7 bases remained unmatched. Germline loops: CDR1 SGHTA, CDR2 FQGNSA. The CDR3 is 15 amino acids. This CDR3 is CASSSQGGRYNEQFF. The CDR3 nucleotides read TGTGCCAGCAGCTCCCAAGGGGGCCGATACAATGAGCAGTTCTTC.

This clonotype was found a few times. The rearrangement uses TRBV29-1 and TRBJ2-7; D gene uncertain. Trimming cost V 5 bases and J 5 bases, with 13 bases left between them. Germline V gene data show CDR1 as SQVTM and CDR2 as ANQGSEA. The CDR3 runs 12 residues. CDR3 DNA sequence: TGCAGCGTTAAACACAGCCGGGACGAGCAGTACTTC. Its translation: CSVKHSRDEQYF.

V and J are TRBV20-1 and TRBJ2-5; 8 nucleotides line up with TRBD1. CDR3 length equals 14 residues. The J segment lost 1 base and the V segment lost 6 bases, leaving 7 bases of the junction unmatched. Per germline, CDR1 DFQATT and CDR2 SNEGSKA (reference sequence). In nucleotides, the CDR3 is TGCAGTGCAATACAGGGGGTCATCCAAGAGACCCAGTACTTC. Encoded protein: CSAIQGVIQETQYF.

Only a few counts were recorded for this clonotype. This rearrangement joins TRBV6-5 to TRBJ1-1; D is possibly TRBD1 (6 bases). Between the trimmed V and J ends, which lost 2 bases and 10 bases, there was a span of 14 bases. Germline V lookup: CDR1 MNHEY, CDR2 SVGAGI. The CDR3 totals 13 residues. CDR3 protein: CASSYGGRMGAFF. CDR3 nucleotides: TGTGCCAGCAGTTACGGGGGGCGGATGGGAGCTTTCTTT.

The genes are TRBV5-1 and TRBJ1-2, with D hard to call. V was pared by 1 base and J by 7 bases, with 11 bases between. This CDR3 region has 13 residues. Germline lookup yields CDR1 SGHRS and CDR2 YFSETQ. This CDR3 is CASSLLQTGGYTF. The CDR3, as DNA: TGCGCCAGCAGCTTGTTGCAGACGGGTGGCTACACCTTC.

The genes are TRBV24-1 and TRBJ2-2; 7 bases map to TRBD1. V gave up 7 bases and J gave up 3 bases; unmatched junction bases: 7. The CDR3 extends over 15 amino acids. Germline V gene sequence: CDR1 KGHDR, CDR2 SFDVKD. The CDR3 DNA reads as TGTGCCACCAGAGCTTCCACAGGGGACACCGGGGAGCTGTTTTTT. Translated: CATRASTGDTGELFF.

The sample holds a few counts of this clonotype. For the CDR3, the DNA is TGTGCCAGCAGCTATCTCGGAGGGGCGACTAATGAAAAACTGTTTTTT. Translating it yields CASSYLGGATNEKLFF. The genes are TRBV7-2 and TRBJ1-4; D is perhaps TRBD1 (5 bases). V was pared by 4 bases and J by 2 bases, with 14 bases between. This CDR3 is 16 amino acids long. CDR1 SGHTA and CDR2 FQGNSA come from the germline V gene. The complete variable domain, with remaining parts taken from reference TRBV7-2 and TRBJ1-4, reads GAGVSQSPSNKVTEKGKDVELRCDPISGHTALYWYRQSLGQGLEFLIYFQGNSAPDKSGLPSDRFSAERTGGSVSTLTIQRTQQEDSAVYLCASSYLGGATNEKLFFGSGTQLSVL.

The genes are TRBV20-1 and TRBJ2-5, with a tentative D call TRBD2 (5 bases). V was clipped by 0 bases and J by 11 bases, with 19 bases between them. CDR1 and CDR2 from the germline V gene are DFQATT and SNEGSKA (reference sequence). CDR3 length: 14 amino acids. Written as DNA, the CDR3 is TGCAGTGCTAGAGATAGGGTGACGGGAATGGGACAGTACTTC. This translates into CSARDRVTGMGQYF.

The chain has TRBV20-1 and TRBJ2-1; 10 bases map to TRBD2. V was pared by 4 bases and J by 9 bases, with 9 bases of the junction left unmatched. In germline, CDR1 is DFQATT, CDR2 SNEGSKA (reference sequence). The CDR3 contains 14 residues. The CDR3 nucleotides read TGCAGTGCTACGGGCCTAGCGGGGGCGATTGAGCAGTTCTTC. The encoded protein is CSATGLAGAIEQFF.

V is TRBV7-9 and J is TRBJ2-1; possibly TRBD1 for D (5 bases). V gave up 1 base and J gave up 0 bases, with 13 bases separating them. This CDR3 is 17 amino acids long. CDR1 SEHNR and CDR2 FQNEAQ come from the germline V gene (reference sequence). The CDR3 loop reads CASSLDGGAYSYNEQFF. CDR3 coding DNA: TGTGCCAGCAGCTTAGATGGTGGGGCCTACTCCTACAATGAGCAGTTCTTC.

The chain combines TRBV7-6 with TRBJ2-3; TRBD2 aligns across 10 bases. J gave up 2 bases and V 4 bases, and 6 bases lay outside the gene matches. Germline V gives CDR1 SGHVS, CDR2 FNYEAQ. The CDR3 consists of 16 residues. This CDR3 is CASSSIAGGDTDTQYF. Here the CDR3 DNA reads TGTGCCAGCAGCTCTATAGCGGGGGGTGACACAGATACGCAGTATTTT.

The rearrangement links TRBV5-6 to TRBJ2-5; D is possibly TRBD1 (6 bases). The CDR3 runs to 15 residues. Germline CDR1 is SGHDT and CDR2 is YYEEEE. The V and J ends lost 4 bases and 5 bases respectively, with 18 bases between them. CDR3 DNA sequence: TGTGCCAGCAGCACAACCAGACAGGCTAGGGAGACCCAGTACTTC. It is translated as CASSTTRQARETQYF.

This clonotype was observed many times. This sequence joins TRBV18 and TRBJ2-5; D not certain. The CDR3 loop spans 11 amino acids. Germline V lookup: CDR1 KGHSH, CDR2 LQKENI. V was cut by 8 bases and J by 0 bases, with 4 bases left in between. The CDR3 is CASSHQETQYF. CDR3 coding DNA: TGTGCCAGCAGTCACCAAGAGACCCAGTACTTC. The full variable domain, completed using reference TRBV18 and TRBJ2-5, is NAGVMQNPRHLVRRRGQEARLRCSPMKGHSHVYWYRQLPEEGLKFMVYLQKENIIDESGMPKERFSAEFPKEGPSILRIQQVVRGDSAAYFCASSHQETQYFGPGTRLLVL.

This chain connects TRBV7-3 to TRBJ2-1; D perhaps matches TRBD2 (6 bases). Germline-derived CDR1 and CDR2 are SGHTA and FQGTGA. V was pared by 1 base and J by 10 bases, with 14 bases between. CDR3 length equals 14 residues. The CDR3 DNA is TGTGCCAGCAGCTTAAACTTAGCGGATAAGGAGCAGTTCTTC. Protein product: CASSLNLADKEQFF. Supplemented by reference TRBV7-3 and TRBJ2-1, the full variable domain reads GAGVSQTPSNKVTEKGKYVELRCDPISGHTALYWYRQSLGQGPEFLIYFQGTGAADDSGLPNDRFFAVRPEGSVSTLKIQRTERGDSAVYLCASSLNLADKEQFFGPGTRLTVL.

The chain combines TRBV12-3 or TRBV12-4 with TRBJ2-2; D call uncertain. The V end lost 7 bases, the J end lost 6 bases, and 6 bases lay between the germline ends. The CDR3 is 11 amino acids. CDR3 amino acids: CASNSAGELFF. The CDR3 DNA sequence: TGTGCCAGCAACAGTGCCGGGGAGCTGTTTTTT.

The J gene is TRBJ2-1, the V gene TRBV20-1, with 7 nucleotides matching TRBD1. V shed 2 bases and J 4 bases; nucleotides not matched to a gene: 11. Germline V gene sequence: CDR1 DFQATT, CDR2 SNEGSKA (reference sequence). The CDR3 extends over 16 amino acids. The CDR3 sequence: CSARIGQVRPYNEQFF. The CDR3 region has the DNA TGCAGTGCTAGAATCGGACAGGTTCGCCCATACAATGAGCAGTTCTTC.

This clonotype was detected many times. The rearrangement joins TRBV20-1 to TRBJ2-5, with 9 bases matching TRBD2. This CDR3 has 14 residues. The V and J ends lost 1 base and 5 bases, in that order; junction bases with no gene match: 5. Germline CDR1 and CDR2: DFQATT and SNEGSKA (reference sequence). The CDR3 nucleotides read TGCAGTGCTAGAGGTCCTAGCGGGAAGGAGACCCAGTACTTC. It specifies CSARGPSGKETQYF.

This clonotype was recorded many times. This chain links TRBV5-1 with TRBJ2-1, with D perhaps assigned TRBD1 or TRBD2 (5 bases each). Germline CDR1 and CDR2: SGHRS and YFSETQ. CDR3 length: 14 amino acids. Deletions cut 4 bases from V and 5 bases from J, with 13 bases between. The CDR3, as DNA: TGCGCCAGCAGCCCCAGGGACCGGGACAATGAGCAGTTCTTC. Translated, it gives CASSPRDRDNEQFF.

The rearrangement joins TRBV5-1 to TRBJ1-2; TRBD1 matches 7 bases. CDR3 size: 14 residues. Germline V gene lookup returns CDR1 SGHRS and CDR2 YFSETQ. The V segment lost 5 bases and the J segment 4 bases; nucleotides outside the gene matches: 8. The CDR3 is CASRIDQGGYGYTF. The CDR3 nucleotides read TGCGCCAGCAGAATAGACCAGGGGGGCTATGGCTACACCTTC.

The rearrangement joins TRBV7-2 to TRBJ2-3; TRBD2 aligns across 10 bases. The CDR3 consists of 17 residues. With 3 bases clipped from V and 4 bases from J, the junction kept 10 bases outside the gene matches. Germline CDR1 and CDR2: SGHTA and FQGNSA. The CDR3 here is CASSFTPPSGSSDTQYF. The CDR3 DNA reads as TGTGCCAGCAGCTTCACCCCCCCTAGCGGGAGTTCAGATACGCAGTATTTT.

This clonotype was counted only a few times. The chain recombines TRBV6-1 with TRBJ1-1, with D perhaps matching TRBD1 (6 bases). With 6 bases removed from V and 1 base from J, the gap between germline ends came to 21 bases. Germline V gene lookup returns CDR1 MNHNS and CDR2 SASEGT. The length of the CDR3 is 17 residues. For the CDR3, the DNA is TGTGCCAGCAGAGACGCAGGTCAGGGACATCCGAACACTGAAGCTTTCTTT. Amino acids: CASRDAGQGHPNTEAFF.